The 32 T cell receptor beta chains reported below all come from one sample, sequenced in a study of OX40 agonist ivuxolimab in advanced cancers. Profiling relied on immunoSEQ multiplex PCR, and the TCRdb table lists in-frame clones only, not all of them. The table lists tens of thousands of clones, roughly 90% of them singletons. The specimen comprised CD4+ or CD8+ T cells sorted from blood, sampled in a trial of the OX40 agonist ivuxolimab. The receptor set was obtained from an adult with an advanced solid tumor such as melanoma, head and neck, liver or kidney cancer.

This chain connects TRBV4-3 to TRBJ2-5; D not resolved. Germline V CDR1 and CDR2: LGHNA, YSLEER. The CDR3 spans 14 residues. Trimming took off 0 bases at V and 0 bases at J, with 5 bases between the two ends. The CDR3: CASSQDPDQETQYF. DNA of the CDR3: TGCGCCAGCAGCCAAGACCCAGACCAAGAGACCCAGTACTTC.

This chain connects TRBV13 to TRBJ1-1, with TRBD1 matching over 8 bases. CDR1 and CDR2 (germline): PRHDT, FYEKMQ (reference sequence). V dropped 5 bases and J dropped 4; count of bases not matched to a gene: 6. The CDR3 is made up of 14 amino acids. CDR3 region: CASSGQGMITEAFF. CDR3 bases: TGTGCCAGCAGCGGACAGGGTATGATCACTGAAGCTTTCTTT.

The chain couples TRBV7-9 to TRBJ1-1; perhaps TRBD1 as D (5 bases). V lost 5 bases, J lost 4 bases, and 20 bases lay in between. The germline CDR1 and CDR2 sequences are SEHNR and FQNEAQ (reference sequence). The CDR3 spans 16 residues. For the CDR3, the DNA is TGTGCCAGCAGCCCACGAACTGGGGGAGCCGGCACTGAAGCTTTCTTT. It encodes CASSPRTGGAGTEAFF.

In nucleotides, the CDR3 is TGTGCCAGCAGTACCACAGGGAAGCGTCAGCCCCAGCATTTT. Translated: CASSTTGKRQPQHF. The rearrangement links TRBV6-6 to TRBJ1-5, with D possibly matching TRBD1 (6 bases). CDR1 and CDR2 (germline): MNHNY, SVGAGI (reference sequence). The V end was cut by 5 bases, the J end by 6 bases, with 14 bases between. There are 14 residues in the CDR3.

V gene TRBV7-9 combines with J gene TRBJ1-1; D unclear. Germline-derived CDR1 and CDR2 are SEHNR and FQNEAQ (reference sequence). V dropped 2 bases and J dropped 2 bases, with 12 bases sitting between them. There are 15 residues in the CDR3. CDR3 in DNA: TGTGCCAGCAGCTTAAGCGAGACACTAAACACTGAAGCTTTCTTT. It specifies CASSLSETLNTEAFF.

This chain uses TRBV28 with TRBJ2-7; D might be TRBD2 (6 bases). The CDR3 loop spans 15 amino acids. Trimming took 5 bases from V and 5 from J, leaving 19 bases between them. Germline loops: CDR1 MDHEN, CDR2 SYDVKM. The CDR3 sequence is CASSPLAGGADEQYF. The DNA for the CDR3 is TGTGCCAGCAGTCCCCTCGCCGGGGGTGCCGACGAGCAGTACTTC.

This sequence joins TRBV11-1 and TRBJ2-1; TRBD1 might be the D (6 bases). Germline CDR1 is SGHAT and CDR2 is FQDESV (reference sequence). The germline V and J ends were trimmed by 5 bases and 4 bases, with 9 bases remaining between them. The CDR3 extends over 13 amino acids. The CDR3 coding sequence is TGTGCCAGCAGCCCAGGGGATTACAATGAGCAGTTCTTC. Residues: CASSPGDYNEQFF.

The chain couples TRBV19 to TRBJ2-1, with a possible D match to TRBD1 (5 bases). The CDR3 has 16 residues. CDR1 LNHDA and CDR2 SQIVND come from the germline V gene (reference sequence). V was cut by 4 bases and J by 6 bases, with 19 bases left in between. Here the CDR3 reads CASSTVSQGAVNEQFF. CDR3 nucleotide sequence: TGTGCCAGTAGTACCGTGTCGCAGGGCGCGGTCAATGAGCAGTTCTTC.

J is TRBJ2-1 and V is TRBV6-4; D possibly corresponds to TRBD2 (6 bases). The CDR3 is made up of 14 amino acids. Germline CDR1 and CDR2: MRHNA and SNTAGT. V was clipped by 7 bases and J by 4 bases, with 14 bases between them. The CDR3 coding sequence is TGTGCCAGCAAGGAGATAGCGGAATACAATGAGCAGTTCTTC. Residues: CASKEIAEYNEQFF.

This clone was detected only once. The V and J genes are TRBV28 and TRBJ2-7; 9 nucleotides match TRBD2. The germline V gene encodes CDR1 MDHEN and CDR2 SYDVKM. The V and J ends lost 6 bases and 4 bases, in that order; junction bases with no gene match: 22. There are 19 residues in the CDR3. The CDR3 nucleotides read TGTGCCAGCAGGTCAAACTTCCCAGAAACTAGCGGGCTAAATTACGAGCAGTACTTC. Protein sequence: CASRSNFPETSGLNYEQYF. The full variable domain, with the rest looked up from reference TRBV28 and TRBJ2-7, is DVKVTQSSRYLVKRTGEKVFLECVQDMDHENMFWYRQDPGLGLRLIYFSYDVKMKEKGDIPEGYSVSREKKERFSLILESASTNQTSMYLCASRSNFPETSGLNYEQYFGPGTRLTVT.

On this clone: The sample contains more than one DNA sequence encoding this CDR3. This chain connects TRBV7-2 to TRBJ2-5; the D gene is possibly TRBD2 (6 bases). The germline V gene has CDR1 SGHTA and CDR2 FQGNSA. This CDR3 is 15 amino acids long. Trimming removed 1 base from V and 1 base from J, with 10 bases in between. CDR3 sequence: CASSLVGGIQETQYF. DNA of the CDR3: TGTGCCAGCAGCTTAGTAGGAGGGATCCAAGAGACCCAGTACTTC. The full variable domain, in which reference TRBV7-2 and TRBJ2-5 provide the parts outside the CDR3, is GAGVSQSPSNKVTEKGKDVELRCDPISGHTALYWYRQSLGQGLEFLIYFQGNSAPDKSGLPSDRFSAERTGGSVSTLTIQRTQQEDSAVYLCASSLVGGIQETQYFGPGTRLLVL.

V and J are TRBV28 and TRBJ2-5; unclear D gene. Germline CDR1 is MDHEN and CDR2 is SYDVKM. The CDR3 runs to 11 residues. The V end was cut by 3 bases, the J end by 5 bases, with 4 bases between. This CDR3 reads CASSFGETQYF. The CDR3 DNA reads TGTGCCAGCAGTTTCGGCGAGACCCAGTACTTC.

CDR3 protein: CASGSNYEQYF. CDR3 sequence (DNA): TGTGCCAGCGGGAGTAACTACGAGCAGTACTTC. The chain has TRBV7-9 and TRBJ2-7, with D perhaps TRBD2 (5 bases). CDR1 and CDR2 from the germline V gene are SEHNR and FQNEAQ (reference sequence). The CDR3 has 11 residues. The V gene lost 8 bases and the J gene lost 3 bases, with 8 bases spanning the gap.

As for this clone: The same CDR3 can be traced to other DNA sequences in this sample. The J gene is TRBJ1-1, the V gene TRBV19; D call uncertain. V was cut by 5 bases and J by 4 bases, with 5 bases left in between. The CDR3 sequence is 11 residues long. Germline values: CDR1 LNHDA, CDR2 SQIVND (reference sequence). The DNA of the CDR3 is TGTGCCAGTAGTTTAGGCACTGAAGCTTTCTTT. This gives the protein CASSLGTEAFF.

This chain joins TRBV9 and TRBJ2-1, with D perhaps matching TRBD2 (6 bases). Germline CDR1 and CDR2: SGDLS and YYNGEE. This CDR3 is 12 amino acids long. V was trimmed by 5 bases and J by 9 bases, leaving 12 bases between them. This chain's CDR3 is CASRGDGGEQFF. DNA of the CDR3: TGTGCCAGCAGGGGTGACGGGGGTGAGCAGTTCTTC.

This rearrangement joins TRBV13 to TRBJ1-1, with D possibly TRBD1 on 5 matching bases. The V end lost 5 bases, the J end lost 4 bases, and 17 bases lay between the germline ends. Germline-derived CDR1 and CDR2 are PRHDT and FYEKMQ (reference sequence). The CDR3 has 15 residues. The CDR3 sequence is CASSDIGANLTEAFF. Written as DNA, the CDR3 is TGTGCCAGCAGCGACATCGGGGCGAATCTCACTGAAGCTTTCTTT.

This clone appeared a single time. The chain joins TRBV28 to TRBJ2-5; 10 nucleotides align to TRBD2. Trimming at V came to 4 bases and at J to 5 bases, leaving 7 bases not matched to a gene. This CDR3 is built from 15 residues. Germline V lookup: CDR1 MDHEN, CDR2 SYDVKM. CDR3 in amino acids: CASSSLAGVRETQYF. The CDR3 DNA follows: TGTGCCAGCAGTTCCCTAGCGGGAGTTAGGGAGACCCAGTACTTC.

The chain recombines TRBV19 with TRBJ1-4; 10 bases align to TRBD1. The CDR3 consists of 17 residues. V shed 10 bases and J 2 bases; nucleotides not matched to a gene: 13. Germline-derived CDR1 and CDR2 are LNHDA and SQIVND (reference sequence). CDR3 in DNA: TGTGCCACCAGCCAGGACAGGGGGGAAAGGACTAATGAAAAACTGTTTTTT. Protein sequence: CATSQDRGERTNEKLFF.

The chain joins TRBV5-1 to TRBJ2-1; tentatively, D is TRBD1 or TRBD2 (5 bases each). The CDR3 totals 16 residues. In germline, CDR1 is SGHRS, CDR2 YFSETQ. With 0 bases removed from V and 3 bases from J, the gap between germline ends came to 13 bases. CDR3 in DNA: TGCGCCAGCAGCTTGGCAGGGCTAGAGGGCTACAATGAGCAGTTCTTC. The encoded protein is CASSLAGLEGYNEQFF.

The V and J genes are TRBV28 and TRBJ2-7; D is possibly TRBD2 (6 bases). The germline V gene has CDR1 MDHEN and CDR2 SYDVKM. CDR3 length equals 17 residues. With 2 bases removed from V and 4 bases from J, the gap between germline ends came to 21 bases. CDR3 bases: TGTGCCAGCAGTTTAATATCGGGGTCGGAGCGGGCGTACGAGCAGTACTTC. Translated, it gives CASSLISGSERAYEQYF. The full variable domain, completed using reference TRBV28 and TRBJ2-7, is DVKVTQSSRYLVKRTGEKVFLECVQDMDHENMFWYRQDPGLGLRLIYFSYDVKMKEKGDIPEGYSVSREKKERFSLILESASTNQTSMYLCASSLISGSERAYEQYFGPGTRLTVT.

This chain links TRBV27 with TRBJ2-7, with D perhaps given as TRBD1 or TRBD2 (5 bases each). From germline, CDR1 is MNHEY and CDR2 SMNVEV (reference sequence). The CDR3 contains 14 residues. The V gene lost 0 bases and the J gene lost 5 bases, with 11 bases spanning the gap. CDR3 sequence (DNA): TGTGCCAGCAGTTTATCAAAAGGGACCCACGAGCAGTACTTC. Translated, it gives CASSLSKGTHEQYF.

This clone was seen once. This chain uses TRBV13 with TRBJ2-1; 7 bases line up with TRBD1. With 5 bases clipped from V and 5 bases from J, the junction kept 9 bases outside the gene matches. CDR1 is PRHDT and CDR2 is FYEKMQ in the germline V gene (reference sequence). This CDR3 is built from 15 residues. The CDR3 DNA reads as TGTGCCAGCAGCCAGGGGGACGACAAAAACAATGAGCAGTTCTTC. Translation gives CASSQGDDKNNEQFF.

This CDR3 is CASSPPDRPLSTDTQYF. The CDR3 nucleotides read TGTGCCAGCAGCCCCCCGGACAGGCCGTTGAGCACAGATACGCAGTATTTT. The chain couples TRBV7-9 to TRBJ2-3; TRBD1 aligns across 7 bases. V trimming: 5 bases; J trimming: 0 bases; junction bases outside the gene matches: 11. The CDR3 runs to 17 residues. Germline CDR1 SEHNR, CDR2 FQNEAQ (reference sequence).

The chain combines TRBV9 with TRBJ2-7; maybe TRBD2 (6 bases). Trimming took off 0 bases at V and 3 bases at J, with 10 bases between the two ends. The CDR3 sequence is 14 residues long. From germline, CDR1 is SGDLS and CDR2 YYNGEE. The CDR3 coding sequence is TGTGCCAGCAGCGTAGCGGGAGTCGGCTACGAGCAGTACTTC. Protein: CASSVAGVGYEQYF. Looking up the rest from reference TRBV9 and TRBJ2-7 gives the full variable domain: DSGVTQTPKHLITATGQRVTLRCSPRSGDLSVYWYQQSLDQGLQFLIQYYNGEERAKGNILERFSAQQFPDLHSELNLSSLELGDSALYFCASSVAGVGYEQYFGPGTRLTVT.

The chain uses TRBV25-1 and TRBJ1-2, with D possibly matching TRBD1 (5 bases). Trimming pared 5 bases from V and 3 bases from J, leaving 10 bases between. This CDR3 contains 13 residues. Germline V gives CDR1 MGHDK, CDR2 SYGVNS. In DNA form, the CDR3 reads TGTGCCAGCAGTCCGCGGGGGTACTATGGCTACACCTTC. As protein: CASSPRGYYGYTF.

This CDR3 is CASSLEGRGQGEAFF. CDR3 DNA sequence: TGTGCCAGCAGCTTAGAAGGCCGGGGACAGGGTGAAGCTTTCTTT. The rearrangement joins TRBV7-6 to TRBJ1-1; 9 nucleotides line up with TRBD1. V trimming: 1 base; J trimming: 7 bases; junction bases outside the gene matches: 7. CDR3 size: 15 residues. The germline CDR1 and CDR2 sequences are SGHVS and FNYEAQ.

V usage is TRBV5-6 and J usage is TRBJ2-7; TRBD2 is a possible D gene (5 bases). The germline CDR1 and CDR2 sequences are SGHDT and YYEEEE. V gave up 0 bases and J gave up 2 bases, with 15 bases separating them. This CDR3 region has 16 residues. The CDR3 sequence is CASSLGPTLTTYEQYF. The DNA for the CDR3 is TGTGCCAGCAGCTTGGGACCCACCCTGACTACCTACGAGCAGTACTTC.

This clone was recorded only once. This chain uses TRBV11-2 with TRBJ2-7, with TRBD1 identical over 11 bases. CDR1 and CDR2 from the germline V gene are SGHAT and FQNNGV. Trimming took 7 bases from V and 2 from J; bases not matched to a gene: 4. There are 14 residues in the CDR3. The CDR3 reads CASKDRGRPYEQYF. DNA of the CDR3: TGTGCCAGCAAGGACAGGGGGCGCCCCTACGAGCAGTACTTC.

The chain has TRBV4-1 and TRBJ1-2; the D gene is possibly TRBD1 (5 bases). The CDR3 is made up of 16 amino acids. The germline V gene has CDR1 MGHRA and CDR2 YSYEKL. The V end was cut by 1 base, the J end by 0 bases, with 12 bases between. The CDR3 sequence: CASSQGTGQANYGYTF. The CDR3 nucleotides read TGCGCCAGCAGCCAAGGAACAGGCCAAGCTAACTATGGCTACACCTTC.

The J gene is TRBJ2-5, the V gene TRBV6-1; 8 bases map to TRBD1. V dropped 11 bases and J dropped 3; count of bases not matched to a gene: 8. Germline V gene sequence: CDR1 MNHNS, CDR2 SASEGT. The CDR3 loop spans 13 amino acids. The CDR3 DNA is TGTGCCGGGGATACGGACAGGGAAGAGACCCAGTACTTC. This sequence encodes CAGDTDREETQYF.

CDR3 nucleotide sequence: TGTGCCAGCAGCGTAGCTTTGACTAGCACAGATACGCAGTATTTT. This codes for CASSVALTSTDTQYF. This sequence joins TRBV9 and TRBJ2-3; D is unclear. The CDR3 contains 15 residues. The V end lost 0 bases, the J end lost 0 bases, and 8 bases lay between the germline ends. Germline lookup yields CDR1 SGDLS and CDR2 YYNGEE.

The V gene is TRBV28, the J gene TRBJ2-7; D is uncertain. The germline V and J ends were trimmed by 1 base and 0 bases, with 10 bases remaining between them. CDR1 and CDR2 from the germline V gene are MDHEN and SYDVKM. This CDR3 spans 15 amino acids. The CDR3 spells CASSLYGASSYEQYF. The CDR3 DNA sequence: TGTGCCAGCAGTTTATACGGTGCAAGCTCCTACGAGCAGTACTTC.